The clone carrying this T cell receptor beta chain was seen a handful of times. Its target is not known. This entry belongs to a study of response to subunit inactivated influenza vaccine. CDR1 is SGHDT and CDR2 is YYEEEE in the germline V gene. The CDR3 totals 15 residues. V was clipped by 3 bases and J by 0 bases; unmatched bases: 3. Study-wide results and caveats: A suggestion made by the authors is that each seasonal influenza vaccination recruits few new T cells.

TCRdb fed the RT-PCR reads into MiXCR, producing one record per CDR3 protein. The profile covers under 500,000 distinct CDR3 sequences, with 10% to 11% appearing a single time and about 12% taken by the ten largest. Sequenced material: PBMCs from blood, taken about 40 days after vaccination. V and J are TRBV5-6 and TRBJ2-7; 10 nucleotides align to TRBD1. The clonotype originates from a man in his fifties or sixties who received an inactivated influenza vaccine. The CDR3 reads CASSWGQGLSYEQYF. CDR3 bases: TGTGCCAGCAGCTGGGGACAGGGGCTCTCCTACGAGCAGTACTTC.